This T cell receptor (beta chain) was obtained from a study of CD8 T cells in Susac syndrome (dated by TCRdb to about 2019). Turning to the overall study: Repertoire sequencing was used to test whether CD8+ T cell activation and differentiation in Susac syndrome was antigen driven.

Results the study describes overall, beyond this receptor: The number of individuals in the TCR sequencing and HLA analysis was recognized as being relatively small.

RNA was extracted with the RNeasy kit and about 0.5 to 1 ug was reverse transcribed using random hexamers. The immunoSEQ multiplex PCR assay, covering 54 Vbeta and 13 Jbeta segments, was used to amplify TCR beta CDR3 regions. PCR amplification bias was corrected using a synthetic template baseline for primer optimization and computational correction. The paper's processing steps were these. Reads were assigned to V, D and J genes according to IMGT and analyzed in immunoSEQ Analyzer, with only productive sequences retained. Clonality was computed as one minus Shannon entropy normalized by log2 of the number of productive unique sequences. For each patient and control, public and private clones were evaluated within the 100 most prevalent clones. A clone was defined as Susac-specific if it was absent from the healthy and MS cohorts, from approximately 980 published viral clones and from other ImmuneACCESS disease sequences. The raw public reads went through TCRdb reprocessing: fastp at Q25, MiXCR clone calling, in-frame beta chains kept. Rows are combined by CDR3 protein, so each entry shows the most common genes and DNA. These V and J calls derive from TCRdb rather than the authors' analysis. The sample profile shows roughly 180,000 distinct CDR3 sequences; 85% to 95% of them were found once. 0.085% to 0.13% of the sample is in the top ten clones.

Peripheral blood CD8+ and CD4+ T cells from healthy donors, Susac syndrome patients and multiple sclerosis patients were profiled by high-throughput TCR beta sequencing. The healthy donors served as controls matched for age and sex. Bulk CD8+ and CD4+ T cells were purified by magnetic negative isolation, whereas CD8+ TEMRA cells were enriched by FACS. Blood was collected in EDTA tubes and processed within 24 hours, with PBMCs isolated through density gradient centrifugation. PBMCs destined for TCR sequencing were cryopreserved in liquid nitrogen and later thawed in a 37 °C water bath. Purity of sorted or isolated CD4+, CD8+ and CD8+ TEMRA cells was at least 90%. About this clonotype: Which antigen it targets is not known. There are no base qualities to consult, and no much larger clone falls within one base.

This clonotype originated in a human donor in good health. The sequencing input was CD4+ T cells from PBMCs.

The sequenced DNA is TGTGCCAGCACCGGGACAGGGGGCGCAAAACTGTTTTTT. Translated, it reads CASTGTGGAKLFF. Recombination linked TRBV2 to TRBJ1-4, with TRBD1 identical over 12 junction bases. The CDR3 has 13 amino acids, counting the end cysteine and phenylalanine. Just CDR3 DNA is preserved here, 39 bases in frame from base 1. Trimming accounts for 7 bases at V and 10 bases at J, while the number of junction bases matched to no gene is 4. Taken from the germline V gene, the CDR1 and CDR2 loops are SNHLY and FYNNEI.